This T cell receptor beta chain was found in a study of blood T cells in healthy people across ages. Only one count was recorded for this clonotype. Its antigen is not identified. General study results and limits: CMV status of donors was unknown, possibly confounding expanded clonotype changes. It was found that TCR beta diversity correlated strongly with the percentage of naive T cells.

With 3 bases removed from V and 1 base from J, the gap between germline ends came to 12 bases. The CDR3 spans 15 residues. Germline CDR1 is KGHSH and CDR2 is LQKENI. Alongside a J-beta primer mix, a sample-barcoded 5' primer served in a second PCR lasting about 7 to 11 cycles. All cDNA molecules were each tagged by a template-switch adaptor with 12 random nucleotides. The yield of each sample was at least 3 million CDR3-containing paired-end reads. TCRdb reprocessed the 5' RACE reads with MiXCR, giving one entry per CDR3 protein. The table shows hundreds of thousands of distinct CDR3 sequences, with 40% to 45% occurring only once.

The receptor comes from a man older than 75 in good health. The sequenced material came from blood. The chain is built from TRBV18 and TRBJ2-5; no definite D call. This CDR3 is CASSPNPGLQETQYF. CDR3 nucleotide sequence: TGTGCCAGCTCACCCAACCCCGGCCTCCAAGAGACCCAGTACTTC.